The source of this TCR beta chain is a study of blood T cell repertoires in COVID-19. Looking at the study overall: Samples taken during acute and convalescent COVID-19 were collected in the United States, Italy and Spain. T cells, B-cell-depleted T cells, or PBMCs supplied cDNA or gDNA.

Germline V lookup: CDR1 SQVTM, CDR2 ANQGSEA. This CDR3 contains 15 residues. J lost 0 bases, V lost 4 bases, and 4 bases had no gene match. In the authors' workflow: Reference gene primer amplification in the assay estimated nucleated cell counts. Libraries were prepared by immunoSEQ multiplex PCR; TCRdb keeps only in-frame clonotypes and omits some of them. V, J and clone size reflect that table, while D and trimming were determined from the DNA. The repertoire consists of about 120,000 clones, with 85% occurring once and the leading ten covering approximately 6.6%. The TCR originated in an older man with active or convalescent COVID-19. V is TRBV29-1 and J is TRBJ2-3; 10 bases fit TRBD2. The sequencing input was peripheral blood. The CDR3 DNA reads as TGCAGCGTTGGGACTAGCGGATATAGCACAGATACGCAGTATTTT. Translating gives CSVGTSGYSTDTQYF.